This TCR beta chain was observed in a study of lymphopenia after photon versus proton radiotherapy. Study findings and constraints: Oligoclonal CD8+ Temra expansion after nadir drove photon patients' diversity drop.

With V trimmed by 2 bases and J by 7 bases, 9 bases remained unmatched. CDR1 is SGHDT, CDR2 YYEEEE, per germline. The CDR3 has 15 residues. Clones were sequenced by immunoSEQ multiplex PCR, and TCRdb holds only the in-frame ones, with some missing. The repertoire includes some 45,000 clones, around 83% of them detected once, and over 20% sits in the top ten. This clone showed up just a few times. Its antigen remains unknown. The sequence derives from a woman in her seventies with pancreatic cancer. The source was peripheral blood, collected from a patient treated with proton-based radiotherapy. The chain uses TRBV5-6 and TRBJ1-2; 9 bases match TRBD1. CDR3 DNA: TGTGCCAGCAGCTTACCGGGACAGGGAGATGGTGGCTACACCTTC. Translation gives CASSLPGQGDGGYTF.